This T cell receptor beta chain comes out of a study of cytomegalovirus exposure and HLA in healthy donors. The PCR had 60 Vbeta and 13 Jbeta primers. The assay was immunoSEQ multiplex PCR, and TCRdb's table has in-frame clones only and misses some. The data show 130,000 or so clones, approximately 71% seen once. The TCR comes from a middle-aged man in good health and CMV-seronegative. Sequenced sample: PBMCs.

The CDR3 region has the DNA TGCGCCAGCAGCCCCCAAGGTGGCGGGGCATCTAGCACAGATACGCAGTATTTT. It encodes CASSPQGGGASSTDTQYF. The chain carries TRBV5-1 and TRBJ2-3; D may be TRBD2 (6 bases). Germline CDR1 reads SGHRS; CDR2 reads YFSETQ. V was pared by 4 bases and J by 0 bases, with 21 bases between. The CDR3 spans 18 residues.